The clone carrying this TCR beta chain was counted only a few times. Its antigen is unknown. This record comes from a study of T-cell memory formation after mild COVID-19. About the study: TCR clusters mostly belonged to single donors.

Germline loops: CDR1 MDHEN, CDR2 SYDVKM. Trimming left V 6 bases short and J 5 bases short, with 23 bases between. The CDR3 is 17 residues long. Findings and caveats of the study: Among CD4+ contracting clones, most were CM and EM, and CD8+ ones EMRA. The appearance of some responding clones in pre-infection memory suggested that cross-reactive memory joined. Clones that contracted from day 15 to 85 had balanced CD4/CD8; later expanders were CD4+ biased.

TCRdb fed the 5' RACE reads into MiXCR, producing one record per CDR3 protein. The data hold some 14,000 distinct CDR3 sequences, with 15% to 20% observed a single time. The TCR originated in a man between 18 and 29 years old who had mild COVID-19 (a few samples of this study predate the infection). Cell type and time point are not known. The material sequenced was PBMCs or a T cell subset sorted from them (not recorded which). V usage is TRBV28 and J usage is TRBJ1-5; D remains unclear. The DNA of the CDR3 is TGTGCCAGCAGAGGACGGGAAATAAGAATCGGGTATCAGCCCCAGCATTTT. Encoded protein: CASRGREIRIGYQPQHF.